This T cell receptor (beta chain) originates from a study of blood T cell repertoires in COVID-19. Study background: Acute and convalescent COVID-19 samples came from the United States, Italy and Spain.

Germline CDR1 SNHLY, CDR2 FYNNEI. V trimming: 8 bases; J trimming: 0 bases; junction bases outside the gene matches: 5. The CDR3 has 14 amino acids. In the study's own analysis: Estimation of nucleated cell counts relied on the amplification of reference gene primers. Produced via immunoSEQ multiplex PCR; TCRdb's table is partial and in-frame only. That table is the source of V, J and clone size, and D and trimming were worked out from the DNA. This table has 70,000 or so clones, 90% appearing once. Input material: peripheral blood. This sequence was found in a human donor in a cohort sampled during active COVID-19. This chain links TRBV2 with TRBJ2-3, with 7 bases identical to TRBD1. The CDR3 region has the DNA TGTGCCAGCGCAGGGGGAGCTAGCACAGATACGCAGTATTTT. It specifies CASAGGASTDTQYF.